The 30 T cell receptor beta chains below come from one sample, sequenced in a study of cytomegalovirus exposure and HLA in healthy donors. Use of 60 Vbeta and 13 Jbeta primers characterized the PCR. Assay used: immunoSEQ multiplex PCR; TCRdb lists only in-frame clones, some missing. Of some 120,000 clones listed, around 62% were seen once; the top ten hold roughly 9.8%. Sequencing was performed on PBMCs. The receptors shown here come from a woman aged 40 to 50 in good health and CMV-seropositive.

A few counts support this clone. V usage is TRBV2 and J usage is TRBJ2-7; 10 bases fit TRBD2. Trimming took 0 bases from V and 3 from J; bases not matched to a gene: 2. The CDR3 length is 15 residues. Germline values: CDR1 SNHLY, CDR2 FYNNEI. CDR3 nucleotide sequence: TGTGCCAGCAGTGAAGCTAGCGGGAGGATCTACGAGCAGTACTTC. Amino acids: CASSEASGRIYEQYF.

The V gene is TRBV2, the J gene TRBJ1-6; 7 nucleotides align to TRBD1. Germline CDR1 SNHLY, CDR2 FYNNEI. The CDR3 extends over 15 amino acids. After removal of 2 bases from V and 9 bases from J, the junction contained 7 bases not matched to a gene. This CDR3 is CASSETAGGSSPLHF. DNA of the CDR3: TGTGCCAGCAGTGAAACGGCAGGGGGTAGTTCACCCCTCCACTTT.

The J gene is TRBJ2-7, the V gene TRBV10-3, with TRBD2 as a possible D gene (6 bases). Trimming stripped 5 bases from V and 6 bases from J, with 17 bases between. The CDR3 sequence is 14 residues long. Germline values: CDR1 ENHRY, CDR2 SYGVKD. CDR3 in amino acids: CAISPSAGTREQYF. The CDR3 nucleotides are TGTGCCATCAGTCCCTCGGCAGGGACTCGCGAGCAGTACTTC.

V gene TRBV7-8 combines with J gene TRBJ2-3; the D is unclear. This CDR3 is 14 amino acids long. The germline V gene encodes CDR1 SGHVS and CDR2 FQNEAQ. Trimming took off 4 bases at V and 3 bases at J, with 11 bases between the two ends. The CDR3 loop reads CASSSEYGTDTQYF. CDR3 bases: TGTGCCAGCAGCTCGGAGTACGGGACAGATACGCAGTATTTT.

The chain employs TRBV7-6 and TRBJ2-1, with D possibly being TRBD2 (6 bases). Per germline, CDR1 SGHVS and CDR2 FNYEAQ. Deletions cut 8 bases from V and 8 bases from J, with 10 bases between. CDR3 length: 11 residues. DNA for the CDR3: TGTGCCAGCGGGACTTTGGATGAGCAGTTCTTC. Translation: CASGTLDEQFF.

This sequence joins TRBV27 and TRBJ1-2; 12 bases align to TRBD1. V gave up 6 bases and J gave up 10 bases; unmatched junction bases: 9. Per the germline V gene, CDR1 is MNHEY and CDR2 is SMNVEV (reference sequence). The CDR3 contains 14 residues. The CDR3 DNA reads as TGTGCCAGCAGGGCTACCGGGACAGGGGGCTTCTACACCTTC. It is translated as CASRATGTGGFYTF.

The gene calls are TRBV11-1 and TRBJ2-1; no definite D call. CDR3 length: 10 residues. Germline lookup yields CDR1 SGHAT and CDR2 FQDESV (reference sequence). V was shortened by 4 bases and J by 9 bases, with 4 bases between the two germline ends. CDR3 loop: CASSSSEQFF. CDR3 DNA: TGTGCCAGCAGCTCCAGTGAGCAGTTCTTC.

The chain couples TRBV27 to TRBJ2-1, with D unclear. CDR1 is MNHEY, CDR2 SMNVEV, per germline (reference sequence). Trimming removed 4 bases at V and 2 bases at J, with 9 bases between. This CDR3 contains 14 residues. The CDR3 protein is CASSSIQTYNEQFF. The CDR3 DNA follows: TGTGCCAGCAGTTCAATACAAACCTACAATGAGCAGTTCTTC.

This chain uses TRBV7-2 with TRBJ1-6; D is uncertain. This CDR3 region has 14 residues. Germline V gene sequence: CDR1 SGHTA, CDR2 FQGNSA. Trimming removed 5 bases at V and 11 bases at J, with 16 bases between. The CDR3 coding sequence is TGTGCCAGCAGCGGTGAAGCTACAGTTACACCCCTCCACTTT. Translation: CASSGEATVTPLHF.

The rearrangement uses TRBV4-3 and TRBJ1-1; a weak D match, TRBD1 (6 bases). The ends were cut back, 0 bases at V and 3 bases at J, with 14 bases in the middle. CDR1 and CDR2 from the germline V gene are LGHNA and YSLEER. CDR3 length equals 16 residues. Here the CDR3 reads CASSQDLVGADTEAFF. CDR3 nucleotides: TGCGCCAGCAGCCAAGATTTGGTGGGGGCAGACACTGAAGCTTTCTTT.

A single count supports this clone. The CDR3 reads CASSLDWTSSYEQYF. The CDR3 nucleotides read TGCGCCAGCAGCTTGGACTGGACTAGCTCCTACGAGCAGTACTTC. The genes are TRBV5-1 and TRBJ2-7; 7 nucleotides agree with TRBD2. CDR1 is SGHRS and CDR2 is YFSETQ in the germline V gene. The CDR3 totals 15 residues. V dropped 0 bases and J dropped 0; count of bases not matched to a gene: 3.

This clone has a handful of counts. The chain combines TRBV9 with TRBJ2-5; D unclear. From germline, CDR1 is SGDLS and CDR2 YYNGEE. Trimming left V 3 bases short and J 5 bases short, with 20 bases between. CDR3 length: 16 residues. As DNA, the CDR3 is TGTGCCAGCAGCGCCTACCACTTGAGTGGTCGGGAGACCCAGTACTTC. Translation gives CASSAYHLSGRETQYF.

The chain couples TRBV7-8 to TRBJ1-1, with D tentatively TRBD1 (5 bases). The V and J ends lost 8 bases and 1 base respectively, with 20 bases between them. This CDR3 is built from 16 residues. Germline V gene lookup returns CDR1 SGHVS and CDR2 FQNEAQ. CDR3 nucleotide sequence: TGTGCCAGCTGGCGCGGAGACAGAAATGGGAACACTGAAGCTTTCTTT. Residues: CASWRGDRNGNTEAFF. The full variable domain, its missing parts supplied by reference TRBV7-8 and TRBJ1-1, is GAGVSQSPRYKVAKRGQDVALRCDPISGHVSLFWYQQALGQGPEFLTYFQNEAQLDKSGLPSDRFFAERPEGSVSTLKIQRTQQEDSAVYLCASWRGDRNGNTEAFFGQGTRLTVV.

J is TRBJ2-1 and V is TRBV11-2; D unclear. V was clipped by 5 bases and J by 6 bases, with 11 bases between them. The germline V gene has CDR1 SGHAT and CDR2 FQNNGV. The CDR3 extends over 13 amino acids. The CDR3 loop reads CASSPSRANEQFF. The DNA for the CDR3 is TGTGCCAGCAGCCCCTCCCGAGCCAATGAGCAGTTCTTC.

This clone was counted a few times. The chain combines TRBV6-5 with TRBJ2-3; 7 nucleotides align to TRBD2. Germline V lookup: CDR1 MNHEY, CDR2 SVGAGI. With 4 bases clipped from V and 6 bases from J, the junction kept 7 bases outside the gene matches. The CDR3 has 14 amino acids. In nucleotides, the CDR3 is TGTGCCAGCAGTTGGGCGGGAGTCGGTGATACGCAGTATTTT. This encodes CASSWAGVGDTQYF.

V is TRBV5-4 and J is TRBJ2-5; possible D gene TRBD2, 7 bases. The CDR3 is made up of 16 amino acids. Germline V gives CDR1 SGHNT, CDR2 YYREEE (reference sequence). The V and J ends lost 4 bases and 9 bases respectively, with 25 bases between them. The CDR3 DNA follows: TGTGCCAGCAGCGTTGGGATGGGCCGGGACTACAGGGCCCAGTACTTC. Protein: CASSVGMGRDYRAQYF.

V usage is TRBV29-1 and J usage is TRBJ2-7; TRBD2 is a possible D gene (5 bases). CDR1 and CDR2 (germline): SQVTM, ANQGSEA. Trimming took off 6 bases at V and 2 bases at J, with 14 bases between the two ends. CDR3 length: 13 amino acids. CDR3 loop: CSVAGITTYEQYF. CDR3 in DNA: TGCAGCGTGGCCGGGATCACGACCTACGAGCAGTACTTC.

This clone was counted a single time. The V gene is TRBV19, the J gene TRBJ2-1; D possibly corresponds to TRBD1 (6 bases). V lost 5 bases and J 9 bases, leaving 14 bases between the germline ends. The CDR3 is made up of 13 amino acids. Germline V gene data show CDR1 as LNHDA and CDR2 as SQIVND (reference sequence). The CDR3 DNA sequence: TGTGCCAGTAGTGCATCCAGCAGGGGTGAGCAGTTCTTC. Translation: CASSASSRGEQFF.

V is TRBV7-2 and J is TRBJ2-7; TRBD1 aligns across 9 bases. This CDR3 spans 15 amino acids. Germline values: CDR1 SGHTA, CDR2 FQGNSA. V was clipped by 4 bases and J by 5 bases; unmatched bases: 9. Here the CDR3 reads CASSSQTGTGNEQYF. The CDR3 DNA is TGTGCCAGCAGCTCGCAAACCGGGACAGGGAACGAGCAGTACTTC.

Notes on this clone: One junction end does not reproduce the germline sequence, and a read error may be involved. The chain has TRBV7-9 and TRBJ1-1; possible D gene TRBD1, 6 bases. Per germline, CDR1 SEHNR and CDR2 FQNEAQ (reference sequence). There are 18 residues in the CDR3. The CDR3 nucleotides read TGTTCCAGCAGCTTACCGGACAGCTTGGGGTTGATGAACACTGAAGCTTTCTTT. This encodes CSSSLPDSLGLMNTEAFF.

This clone has more than one count but fewer than ten. The chain has TRBV10-2 and TRBJ1-4; a weak D match, TRBD1 (6 bases). V gave up 6 bases and J gave up 0 bases, with 14 bases separating them. The CDR3 is 16 amino acids. CDR1 and CDR2 (germline): WSHSY, SAAADI. The CDR3 nucleotides are TGCGCCAGCAGGGAAGCAGGGGATTCAACTAATGAAAAACTGTTTTTT. It is translated as CASREAGDSTNEKLFF.

The V call is TRBV5-1, the J call TRBJ2-5; TRBD2 aligns across 9 bases. The CDR3 sequence is 15 residues long. V dropped 2 bases and J dropped 3; count of bases not matched to a gene: 5. Germline lookup yields CDR1 SGHRS and CDR2 YFSETQ. The CDR3 reads CASSFSSGSEETQYF. CDR3 bases: TGCGCCAGCAGCTTTAGTAGCGGGAGCGAAGAGACCCAGTACTTC.

CDR3 in amino acids: CAISRVVHEQYF. The CDR3, as DNA: TGTGCCATCAGCAGGGTAGTCCACGAGCAGTACTTC. This chain links TRBV10-3 with TRBJ2-7; TRBD1 might be the D (5 bases). This CDR3 comprises 12 residues. V was trimmed by 6 bases and J by 5 bases, leaving 11 bases between them. Per germline, CDR1 ENHRY and CDR2 SYGVKD.

The rearrangement joins TRBV4-1 to TRBJ1-1; a possible D gene is TRBD1 (6 bases). Germline loops: CDR1 MGHRA, CDR2 YSYEKL. There are 13 residues in the CDR3. The V gene lost 4 bases and the J gene lost 7 bases, with 13 bases spanning the gap. CDR3 nucleotides: TGCGCCAGCAGCCTGCCGGGACAAGTTGAAGCTTTCTTT. Protein sequence: CASSLPGQVEAFF.

The J gene is TRBJ2-5, the V gene TRBV28; D is undetermined. The closer fit of TRBJ2-7 to the DNA end suggests the J call may be wrong. Germline V CDR1 and CDR2: MDHEN, SYDVKM. The CDR3 covers 11 residues. DNA of the CDR3: TGTGCCAGCAGTGTGAATAACGAGCAGTACTTC. Encoded protein: CASSVNNEQYF.

This clone was found a few times. The chain couples TRBV25-1 to TRBJ1-1; TRBD1 matches at 10 bases. The CDR3 consists of 16 residues. The germline gives CDR1 MGHDK, CDR2 SYGVNS. The J segment lost 5 bases and the V segment lost 7 bases, leaving 13 bases of the junction unmatched. In nucleotides, the CDR3 is TGTGCCAGCACCGACGAGACAAGGACAGGGGGAACTGAAGCTTTCTTT. The encoded protein is CASTDETRTGGTEAFF.

The chain is built from TRBV4-2 and TRBJ2-1, with a weak D call TRBD1 (6 bases). The CDR3 has 15 residues. CDR1 LGHNA and CDR2 YNFKEQ come from the germline V gene. V lost 3 bases and J lost 4, with 13 bases in between. The CDR3: CASSHGGSGYNEQFF. DNA for the CDR3: TGTGCCAGCAGCCATGGGGGCTCCGGGTACAATGAGCAGTTCTTC.

The DNA for the CDR3 is TGTGCCATCAGTGAGTCGTTGGGGACAGAGAGCTCCTATAATTCACCCCTCCACTTT. Translating it yields CAISESLGTESSYNSPLHF. The rearrangement links TRBV10-3 to TRBJ1-6; the match to TRBD1 covers 7 bases. Germline V gene sequence: CDR1 ENHRY, CDR2 SYGVKD. CDR3 length: 19 residues. Trimming at V came to 0 bases and at J to 0 bases, leaving 8 bases not matched to a gene.

Written as DNA, the CDR3 is TGCGCCAGCAGCGTGACAGTTTCCTACGAGCAGTACTTC. Protein sequence: CASSVTVSYEQYF. This chain uses TRBV5-1 with TRBJ2-7, with D possibly being TRBD1 (5 bases). Germline-derived CDR1 and CDR2 are SGHRS and YFSETQ. There are 13 residues in the CDR3. V dropped 4 bases and J dropped 1 base, with 9 bases sitting between them.

The V gene is TRBV19, the J gene TRBJ1-1; TRBD1 might be the D (6 bases). V was clipped by 0 bases and J by 6 bases, with 23 bases between them. The CDR3 runs 18 residues. Looked up from germline, CDR1 is LNHDA and CDR2 is SQIVND (reference sequence). The CDR3 nucleotides read TGTGCCAGTAGTATAGATTCCCCATGGGGAGGGGGTTTCGCTGAAGCTTTCTTT. Protein sequence: CASSIDSPWGGGFAEAFF.